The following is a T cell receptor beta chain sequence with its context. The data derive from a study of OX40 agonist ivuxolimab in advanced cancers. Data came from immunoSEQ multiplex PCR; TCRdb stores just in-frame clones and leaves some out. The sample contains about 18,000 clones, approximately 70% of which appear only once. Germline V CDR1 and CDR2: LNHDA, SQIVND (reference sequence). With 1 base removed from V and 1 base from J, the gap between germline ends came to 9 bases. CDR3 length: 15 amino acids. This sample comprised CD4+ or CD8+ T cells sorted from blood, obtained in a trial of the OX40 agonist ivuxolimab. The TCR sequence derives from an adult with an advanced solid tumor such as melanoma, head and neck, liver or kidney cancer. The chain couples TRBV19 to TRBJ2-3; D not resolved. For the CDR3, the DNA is TGTGCCAGTAGTATAGTGGCCGCTCGCACAGATACGCAGTATTTT. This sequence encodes CASSIVAARTDTQYF. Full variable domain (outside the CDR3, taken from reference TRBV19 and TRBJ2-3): DGGITQSPKYLFRKEGQNVTLSCEQNLNHDAMYWYRQDPGQGLRLIYYSQIVNDFQKGDIAEGYSVSREKKESFPLTVTSAQKNPTAFYLCASSIVAARTDTQYFGPGTRLTVL.